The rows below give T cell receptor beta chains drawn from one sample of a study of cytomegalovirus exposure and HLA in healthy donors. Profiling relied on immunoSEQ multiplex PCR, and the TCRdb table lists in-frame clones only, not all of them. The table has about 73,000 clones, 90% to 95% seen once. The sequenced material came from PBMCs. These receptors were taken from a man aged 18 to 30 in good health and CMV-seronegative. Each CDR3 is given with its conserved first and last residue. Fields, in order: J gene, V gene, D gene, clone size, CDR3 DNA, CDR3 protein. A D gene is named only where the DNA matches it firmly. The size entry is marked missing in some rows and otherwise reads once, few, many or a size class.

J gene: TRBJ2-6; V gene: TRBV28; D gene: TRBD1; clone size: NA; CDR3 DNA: TGTGCCAGTCGCCCGCGACAGGGAGTCTCTGGGGCCAACGTCCTGACTTTC; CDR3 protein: CASRPRQGVSGANVLTF
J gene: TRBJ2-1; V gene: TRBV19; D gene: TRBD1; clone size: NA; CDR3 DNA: TGTGCCAGTAGTCTCTCTCCCTTCGGGACAGGGTACAATGAGCAGTTCTTC; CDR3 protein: CASSLSPFGTGYNEQFF
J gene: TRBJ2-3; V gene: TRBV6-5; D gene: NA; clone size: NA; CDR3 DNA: TGTGCCAGCAGCCAGGGCCCCCCTGATACGCAGTATTTT; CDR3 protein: CASSQGPPDTQYF
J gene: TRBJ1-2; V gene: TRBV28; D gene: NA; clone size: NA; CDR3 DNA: TGTGCCAGCAGTTTACCTGGGCCAGGGAACTATGGCTACACCTTC; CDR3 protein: CASSLPGPGNYGYTF
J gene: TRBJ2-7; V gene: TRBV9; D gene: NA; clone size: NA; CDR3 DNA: TGTGCCAGCAGCGTAGGAGTAGGGGGTGAGCAGTACTTC; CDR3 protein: CASSVGVGGEQYF
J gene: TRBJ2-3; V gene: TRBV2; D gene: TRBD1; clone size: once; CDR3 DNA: TGTGCCAGAAAACAGGGGGAGACAGATACGCAGTATTTT; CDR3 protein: CARKQGETDTQYF
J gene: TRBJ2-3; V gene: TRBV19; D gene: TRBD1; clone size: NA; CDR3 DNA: TGTGCCAGTAGATCCCCCGGGACAGGGGTGACAGATACGCAGTATTTT; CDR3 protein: CASRSPGTGVTDTQYF
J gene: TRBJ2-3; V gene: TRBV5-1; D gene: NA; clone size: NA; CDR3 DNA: TGCGCCAGCAGCCCTCAGTTTAGCACAGATACGCAGTATTTT; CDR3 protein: CASSPQFSTDTQYF
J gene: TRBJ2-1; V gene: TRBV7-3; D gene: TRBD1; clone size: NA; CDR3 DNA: TGTGCCAGCAGCCCTCCGGTGGGGACAGGGAGAGTAAGTGAGCAGTTCTTC; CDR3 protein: CASSPPVGTGRVSEQFF
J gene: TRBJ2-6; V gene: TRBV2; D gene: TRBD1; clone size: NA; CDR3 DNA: TGTGCCAGCAGCGGACAGGGTCCCTCTGGGGCCAACGTCCTGACTTTC; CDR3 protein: CASSGQGPSGANVLTF
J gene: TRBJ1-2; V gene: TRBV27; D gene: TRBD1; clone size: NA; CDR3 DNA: TGTGCCGTGGGACAGGGGATATGGGGCTACACCTTC; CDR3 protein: CAVGQGIWGYTF
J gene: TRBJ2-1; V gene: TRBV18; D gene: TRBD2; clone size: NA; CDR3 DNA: TGTGCCAGCTCACAACGAGGGGAGGGCTCCTACAATGAGCAGTTCTTC; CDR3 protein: CASSQRGEGSYNEQFF
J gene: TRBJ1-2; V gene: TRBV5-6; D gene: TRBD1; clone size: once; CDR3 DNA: TGTGCCAGTGTTCGGCGGGCAGGGGGCAACTATGGCTACACCTTC; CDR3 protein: CASVRRAGGNYGYTF
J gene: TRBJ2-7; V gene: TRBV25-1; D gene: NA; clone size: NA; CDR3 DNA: TGTGCCAGCAGTGCCCCTCGAGGGGGGGTTTACGAGCAGTACTTC; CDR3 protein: CASSAPRGGVYEQYF
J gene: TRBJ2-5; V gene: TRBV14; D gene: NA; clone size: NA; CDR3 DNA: TGTGCCAGCAGCCAAGGACTCCTTGCCCTGGTGACCCAAGAGACCCAGTACTTC; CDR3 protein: CASSQGLLALVTQETQYF
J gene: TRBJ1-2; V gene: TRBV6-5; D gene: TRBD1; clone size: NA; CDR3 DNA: TGTGCCAGCAGCCGTGGACAGGGGGTGCCCTATGGCTACACCTTC; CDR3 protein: CASSRGQGVPYGYTF
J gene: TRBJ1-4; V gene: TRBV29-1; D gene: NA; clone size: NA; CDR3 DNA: TGCAGCGTTGAATCCAGGGAGGGGGCAACTAATGAAAAACTGTTTTTT; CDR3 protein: CSVESREGATNEKLFF
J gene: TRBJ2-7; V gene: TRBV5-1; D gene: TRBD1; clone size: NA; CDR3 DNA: TGCGCCAGCAGTATGACCGGACAGGACTCCTACGAGCAGTACTTC; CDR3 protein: CASSMTGQDSYEQYF
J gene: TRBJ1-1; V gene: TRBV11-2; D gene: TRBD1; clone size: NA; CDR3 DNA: TGTGCCAGCAGCTTAGTGGGGGACAGGGGGCTCGGCACTGAAGCTTTCTTT; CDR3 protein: CASSLVGDRGLGTEAFF
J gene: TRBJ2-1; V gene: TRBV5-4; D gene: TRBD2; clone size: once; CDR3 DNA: TGTGCCAGCAGCGCCTCGCTAGCTACGGGGGGTTACAATGAGCAGTTCTTC; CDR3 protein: CASSASLATGGYNEQFF
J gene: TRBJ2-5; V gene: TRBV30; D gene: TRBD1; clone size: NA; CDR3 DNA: TGTGCCTGGGACAGGGGGCAAGAGACCCAGTACTTC; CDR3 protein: CAWDRGQETQYF
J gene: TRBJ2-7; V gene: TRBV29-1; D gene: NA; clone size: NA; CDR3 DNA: TGCAGCGTTGAAGGAACAGGGGACTTCCGCGAGCAGTACTTC; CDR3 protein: CSVEGTGDFREQYF
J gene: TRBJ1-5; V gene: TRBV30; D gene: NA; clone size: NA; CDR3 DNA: TGTGCCTGGAGTGGAGACAACAATCAGCCCCAGCATTTT; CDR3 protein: CAWSGDNNQPQHF
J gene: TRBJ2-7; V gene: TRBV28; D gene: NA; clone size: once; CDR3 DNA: TGTGCCAGCAGTCCAAGAGGCGGGACGTCAAGCTACGAGCAGTACTTC; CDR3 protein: CASSPRGGTSSYEQYF
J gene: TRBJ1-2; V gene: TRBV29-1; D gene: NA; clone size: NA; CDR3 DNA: TGCAGCGTTGAAGACTGGGGCGTTACCTATGGCTACACCTTC; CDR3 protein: CSVEDWGVTYGYTF
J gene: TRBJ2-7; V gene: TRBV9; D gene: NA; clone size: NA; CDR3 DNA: TGTGCCAGCAGCGTAGGTACGAACAGTGCCTACGAGCAGTACTTC; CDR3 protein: CASSVGTNSAYEQYF
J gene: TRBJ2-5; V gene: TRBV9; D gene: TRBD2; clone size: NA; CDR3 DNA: TGTGCCAGCAGCGTAGCGGGACTAGCGGGTGTAGGGGAGACCCAGTACTTC; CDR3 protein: CASSVAGLAGVGETQYF
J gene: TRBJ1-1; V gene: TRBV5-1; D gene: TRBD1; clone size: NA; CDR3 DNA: TGCGCCAGCAGCCCACAGGGGACGAACACTGAAGCTTTCTTT; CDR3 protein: CASSPQGTNTEAFF
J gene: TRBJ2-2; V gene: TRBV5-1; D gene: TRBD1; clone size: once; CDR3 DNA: TGCGCCAGCAGCCAGGGGACAGCGAACACCGGGGAGCTGTTTTTT; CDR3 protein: CASSQGTANTGELFF
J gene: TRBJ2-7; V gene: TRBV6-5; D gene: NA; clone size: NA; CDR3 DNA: TGTGCCAGCAGTTGGCAGGGTTTCGACGAGCAGTACTTC; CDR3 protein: CASSWQGFDEQYF
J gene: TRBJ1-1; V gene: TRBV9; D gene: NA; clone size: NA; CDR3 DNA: TGTGCCAGCAGCGTAGTAGGGGCTGGCACTGAAGCTTTCTTT; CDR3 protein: CASSVVGAGTEAFF
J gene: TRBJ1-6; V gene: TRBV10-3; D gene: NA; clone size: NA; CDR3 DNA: TGTGCCATCAGTCTCCAGGGGAATAATTCACCCCTCCACTTT; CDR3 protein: CAISLQGNNSPLHF
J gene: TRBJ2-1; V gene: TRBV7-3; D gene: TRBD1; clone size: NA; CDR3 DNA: TGTGCCAGCAGTAGAGGGACAGGGGATAGCAGTGAGCAGTTCTTC; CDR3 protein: CASSRGTGDSSEQFF
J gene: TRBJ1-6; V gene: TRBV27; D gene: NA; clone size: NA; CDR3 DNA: TGTGCCAGCAGTTTGTCACAGGGCGGTAATTCACCCCTCCACTTT; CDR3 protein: CASSLSQGGNSPLHF
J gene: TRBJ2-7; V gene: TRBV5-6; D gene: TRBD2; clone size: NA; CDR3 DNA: TGTGCCAGCAGGGTTGAGGGTCTTATGGGGACTAGTAACGAGCAGTACTTC; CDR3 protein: CASRVEGLMGTSNEQYF
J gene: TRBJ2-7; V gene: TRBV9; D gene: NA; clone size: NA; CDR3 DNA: TGTGCCAGCAGCGTAGCAGGGTATGGCGAGCAGTACTTC; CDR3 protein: CASSVAGYGEQYF
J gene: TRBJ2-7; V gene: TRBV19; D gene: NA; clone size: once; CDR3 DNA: TGTGCCAGTAGTATGGATAAGACAGTCCCCGAGCAGTACTTC; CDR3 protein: CASSMDKTVPEQYF
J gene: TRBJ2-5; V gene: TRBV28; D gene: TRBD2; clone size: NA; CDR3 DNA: TGTGCCAGCAGTTTGGTACTAGCGGGGCCCCAAGAGACCCAGTACTTC; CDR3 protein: CASSLVLAGPQETQYF
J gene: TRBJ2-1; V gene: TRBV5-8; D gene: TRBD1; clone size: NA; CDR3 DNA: TGTGCCAGCAGCTCGGACAGGGGGCGCAATGAGCAGTTCTTC; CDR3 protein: CASSSDRGRNEQFF
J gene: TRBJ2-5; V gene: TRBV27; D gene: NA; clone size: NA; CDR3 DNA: TGTGCCAGCAGTTTATCAAGGACCAGGGGGACCCAGTACTTC; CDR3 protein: CASSLSRTRGTQYF
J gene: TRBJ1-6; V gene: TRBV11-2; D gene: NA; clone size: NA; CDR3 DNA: TGTGCCAGCAGCCCTCCGGGTCGCCCGGCCCTCCACTTT; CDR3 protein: CASSPPGRPALHF
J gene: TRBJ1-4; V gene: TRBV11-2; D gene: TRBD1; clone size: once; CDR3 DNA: TGTGCCAGCAGCCTCCCTGGAGGGGGCGGAAAACTGTTTTTT; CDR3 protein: CASSLPGGGGKLFF
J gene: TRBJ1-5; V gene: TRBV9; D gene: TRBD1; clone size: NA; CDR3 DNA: TGTGCCAGCAGCCCAACAGGGGCCAATCAGCCCCAGCATTTT; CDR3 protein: CASSPTGANQPQHF
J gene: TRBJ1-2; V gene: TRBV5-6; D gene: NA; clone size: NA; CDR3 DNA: TGTGCCAGCAGCTCCCCCGGGCTTAGCGGGGTCGGAGGCTACACCTTC; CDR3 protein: CASSSPGLSGVGGYTF
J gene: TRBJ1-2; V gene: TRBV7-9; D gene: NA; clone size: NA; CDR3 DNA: TGTGCCAGCAGAGCTGGGTCCCGGGGTGGCTACACCTTC; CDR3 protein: CASRAGSRGGYTF